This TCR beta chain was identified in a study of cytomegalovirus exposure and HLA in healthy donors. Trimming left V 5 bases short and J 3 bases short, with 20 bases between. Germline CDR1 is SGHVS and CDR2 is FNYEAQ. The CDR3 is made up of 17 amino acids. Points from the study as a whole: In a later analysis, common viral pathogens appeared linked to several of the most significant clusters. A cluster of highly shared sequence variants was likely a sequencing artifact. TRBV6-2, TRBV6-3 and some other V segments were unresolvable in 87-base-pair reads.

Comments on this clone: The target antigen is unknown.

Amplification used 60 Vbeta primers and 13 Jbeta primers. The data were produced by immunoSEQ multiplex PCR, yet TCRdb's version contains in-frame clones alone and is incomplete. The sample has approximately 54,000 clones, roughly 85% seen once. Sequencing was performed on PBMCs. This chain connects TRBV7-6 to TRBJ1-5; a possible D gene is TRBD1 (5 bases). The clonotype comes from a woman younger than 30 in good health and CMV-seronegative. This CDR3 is CASSLSLRGSLNQPQHF. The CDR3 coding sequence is TGTGCCAGCAGCCTCTCTCTCCGGGGGTCCCTCAATCAGCCCCAGCATTTT.